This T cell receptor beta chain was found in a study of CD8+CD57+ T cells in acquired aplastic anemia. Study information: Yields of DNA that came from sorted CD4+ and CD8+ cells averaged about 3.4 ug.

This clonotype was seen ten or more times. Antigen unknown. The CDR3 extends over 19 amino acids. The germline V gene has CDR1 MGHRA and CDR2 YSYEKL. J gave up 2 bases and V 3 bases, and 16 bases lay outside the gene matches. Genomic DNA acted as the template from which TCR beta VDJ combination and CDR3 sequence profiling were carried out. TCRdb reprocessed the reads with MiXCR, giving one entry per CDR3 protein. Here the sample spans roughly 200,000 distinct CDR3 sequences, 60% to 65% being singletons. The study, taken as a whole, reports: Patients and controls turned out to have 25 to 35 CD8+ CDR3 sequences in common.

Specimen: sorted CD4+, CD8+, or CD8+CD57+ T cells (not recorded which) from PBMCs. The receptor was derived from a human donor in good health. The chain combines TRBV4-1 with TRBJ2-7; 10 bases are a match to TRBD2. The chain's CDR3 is CASSQVIGGLAGDAYEQYF. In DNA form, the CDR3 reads TGCGCCAGCAGCCAGGTGATCGGGGGCCTAGCGGGAGATGCCTACGAGCAGTACTTC.